A single sample gave rise to the 16 T cell receptor beta chains below, sequenced in a study of T cells in Graves' hyperthyroidism and ophthalmopathy. The source material, RNA transcripts, was used to amplify TCR beta CDR3 regions. HTBI primers were employed in a first-round RT-PCR of the TCR CDR3. Each CDR3 protein is one row after TCRdb ran MiXCR on the multiplex PCR reads. The profile shows about 320,000 distinct CDR3 sequences, approximately 16% of them singletons. Sequences were obtained from blood. The receptors here all came from a man in his thirties or forties with Graves' hyperthyroidism.

This clonotype was counted at least ten times. The chain uses TRBV20-1 and TRBJ2-7; D might be TRBD2 (5 bases). The CDR3 totals 13 residues. With 1 base removed from V and 7 bases from J, the gap between germline ends came to 14 bases. Germline V gene data show CDR1 as DFQATT and CDR2 as SNEGSKA (reference sequence). CDR3 sequence reads: CSARGGPTREQYF. CDR3 nucleotide sequence: TGCAGTGCTAGAGGAGGGCCCACTCGGGAGCAGTACTTC.

Regarding this clonotype: A clone one base away is much larger, so this may be a read error. The rearrangement links TRBV12-3 or TRBV12-4 to TRBJ2-1, with D maybe TRBD1 (5 bases). The CDR3 has 12 residues. This chain's CDR3 is CASSRQLNGQFF. The CDR3 DNA follows: TGTGCCAGCAGCAGACAGCTCAATGGGCAGTTCTTC.

This clonotype was seen at least ten times. The chain has TRBV2 and TRBJ2-3; D is unclear. CDR1 and CDR2 (germline): SNHLY, FYNNEI. The CDR3 spans 16 residues. The V end lost 3 bases, the J end lost 0 bases, and 13 bases lay between the germline ends. CDR3 coding DNA: TGTGCCAGCAGTGATTTATCGTTGGGTAGCACAGATACGCAGTATTTT. Its protein is CASSDLSLGSTDTQYF.

This clonotype was found many times. CDR3 protein: CASSQGQGLGETQYF. CDR3 bases: TGTGCCAGCAGCCAGGGACAGGGGTTGGGAGAGACCCAGTACTTC. The chain uses TRBV3-1 and TRBJ2-5, with 10 bases identical to TRBD1. The ends lost 3 bases at V and 4 bases at J; junction bases unmatched: 5. The germline gives CDR1 LGHDT, CDR2 YNNKEL (reference sequence). The CDR3 covers 15 residues.

This clonotype showed up just a few times. The gene calls are TRBV18 and TRBJ1-2; D remains ambiguous. The germline gives CDR1 KGHSH, CDR2 LQKENI. V was cut by 0 bases and J by 6 bases, with 20 bases left in between. This CDR3 spans 17 amino acids. CDR3 DNA sequence: TGTGCCAGCTCACCACCCCTGGGCGGCAAGACAACCCATGGCTACACCTTC. Its translation: CASSPPLGGKTTHGYTF.

This clonotype was observed a few times. The chain combines TRBV7-9 with TRBJ2-7, with TRBD2 matching 7 bases. Unmatched junction bases numbered 9, after V lost 5 bases and J lost 5 bases. The germline V gene encodes CDR1 SEHNR and CDR2 FQNEAQ (reference sequence). The CDR3 has 14 amino acids. CDR3 sequence reads: CASSPTSKVHEQYF. The CDR3 DNA follows: TGTGCCAGCAGCCCGACTAGCAAGGTCCACGAGCAGTACTTC. Full variable domain (remainder filled in from reference TRBV7-9 and TRBJ2-7): DTGVSQNPRHKITKRGQNVTFRCDPISEHNRLYWYRQTLGQGPEFLTYFQNEAQLEKSRLLSDRFSAERPKGSFSTLEIQRTEQGDSAMYLCASSPTSKVHEQYFGPGTRLTVT.

Concerning this clonotype: Given a much more abundant clone one base away, this may be a read error. This chain links TRBV5-1 with TRBJ2-3, with D tentatively TRBD1 (6 bases). Germline values: CDR1 SGHRS, CDR2 YFSETQ. The CDR3 covers 16 residues. Trimming left V 0 bases short and J 4 bases short, with 15 bases between. The DNA of the CDR3 is TGCGCCAGCAGCTTGGGGGTAGGGGGAGTCTCAGATACGCAGTATTTT. Its translation: CASSLGVGGVSDTQYF.

This clonotype was counted ten times or more. The V and J genes are TRBV30 and TRBJ1-2; tentatively, D is TRBD1 (5 bases). The V end lost 3 bases, the J end lost 2 bases, and 7 bases lay between the germline ends. Germline CDR1 is GTSNPN and CDR2 is SVGIG (reference sequence). This CDR3 spans 12 amino acids. The DNA for the CDR3 is TGTGCCTGGAGCGGGGCCAACTATGGCTACACCTTC. Its translation is CAWSGANYGYTF.

Here the CDR3 reads CASSEALLLLAGNTDTQYF. Written as DNA, the CDR3 is TGTGCCAGCAGTGAAGCGCTTCTGTTATTAGCCGGAAACACAGATACGCAGTATTTT. V gene TRBV12-3 or TRBV12-4 combines with J gene TRBJ2-3, with no clear D. The CDR3 extends over 19 amino acids. Trimming took 5 bases from V and 2 from J, leaving 26 bases between them.

In its sample, this clonotype was seen many times. V is TRBV30 and J is TRBJ2-1; D call uncertain. The CDR3 spans 11 residues. The germline V gene has CDR1 GTSNPN and CDR2 SVGIG (reference sequence). Trimming cost V 5 bases and J 8 bases, with 10 bases left between them. The CDR3 here is CAWALGYEQFF. The CDR3 DNA is TGTGCCTGGGCTCTTGGGTATGAGCAGTTCTTC.

This clonotype appeared a few times. This chain joins TRBV5-6 and TRBJ1-1; no definite D call. This CDR3 is built from 13 residues. V was pared by 0 bases and J by 5 bases, with 8 bases between. CDR1 is SGHDT, CDR2 YYEEEE, per germline. DNA for the CDR3: TGTGCCAGCAGCTTGGTCCAGGAGACTGAAGCTTTCTTT. Its protein is CASSLVQETEAFF.

The chain links TRBV27 to TRBJ1-6, with D possibly TRBD1 on 5 matching bases. Per the germline V gene, CDR1 is MNHEY and CDR2 is SMNVEV (reference sequence). The V gene lost 1 base and the J gene lost 9 bases, with 16 bases spanning the gap. The CDR3 extends over 16 amino acids. The CDR3 spells CASSLWGRGGLSPLHF. The CDR3 nucleotides are TGTGCCAGCAGTTTATGGGGCCGGGGTGGGCTTTCACCCCTCCACTTT.

V is TRBV20-1 and J is TRBJ2-7, with D maybe TRBD1 (7 bases). The V gene's germline CDR1 is DFQATT and CDR2 SNEGSKA (reference sequence). The CDR3 contains 15 residues. The V gene lost 4 bases and the J gene lost 5 bases, with 21 bases spanning the gap. This chain's CDR3 is CSATGGRWETDEQYF. CDR3 nucleotide sequence: TGCAGTGCTACAGGGGGGCGGTGGGAAACCGACGAGCAGTACTTC.

The genes are TRBV12-3 or TRBV12-4 and TRBJ2-3; TRBD2 is a possible D gene (6 bases). V shed 1 base and J shed 0 bases, with 11 bases lying between them. This CDR3 region has 16 residues. CDR3 amino acids: CASSLVLAPSTDTQYF. In DNA form, the CDR3 reads TGTGCCAGCAGTTTAGTTCTAGCGCCCAGCACAGATACGCAGTATTTT.

J is TRBJ2-1 and V is TRBV20-1; TRBD2 is a possible D gene (6 bases). V was trimmed by 0 bases and J by 7 bases, leaving 10 bases between them. CDR3 length: 13 residues. Germline CDR1 and CDR2: DFQATT and SNEGSKA (reference sequence). This CDR3 is CSARDPTRNEQFF. The CDR3 bases are TGCAGTGCTAGAGACCCGACTAGAAATGAGCAGTTCTTC.

This clonotype was detected only a few times. The rearrangement uses TRBV20-1 and TRBJ1-4; TRBD1 aligns across 7 bases. Germline CDR1 is DFQATT and CDR2 is SNEGSKA (reference sequence). V lost 7 bases, J lost 5 bases, and 7 bases stayed unmatched. The CDR3 consists of 13 residues. CDR3 DNA sequence: TGCAGTGAACGACAGGGTTCAAATGAAAAACTGTTTTTT. Residues: CSERQGSNEKLFF.